Described below is a single T cell receptor (beta chain) sequence and its context. Generated by immunoSEQ multiplex PCR, the TCRdb table keeps only in-frame clones and is missing some. The sample records approximately 14,000 clones, roughly 87% being singletons. These data come from a study of tumour-infiltrating T cells in Burkitt lymphoma. Study context: Repertoire clonality predicted overall and progression-free survival.

Looked up from germline, CDR1 is SGHDN and CDR2 is FVKESK. The V and J ends lost 1 base and 4 bases respectively, with 13 bases between them. CDR3 length: 15 residues. The sequenced sample consisted of tumor tissue. The chain recombines TRBV14 with TRBJ2-5; D possibly uses TRBD1 or TRBD2 (5 bases each). The source of this sequence is a human donor with diffuse large B-cell lymphoma. CDR3 DNA: TGTGCCAGCAGCCAAGGGGATCTTGGGGGAGAGACCCAGTACTTC. This translates into CASSQGDLGGETQYF.